The following is a T cell receptor (beta chain) sequence with its context. The data were obtained in a study of siplizumab effects on memory and regulatory T cells. The table came from immunoSEQ multiplex PCR; TCRdb's copy has only in-frame clones and leaves some out. The profile shows about 100,000 clones, 92% of them singletons. Germline V gene lookup returns CDR1 LNHDA and CDR2 SQIVND (reference sequence). The CDR3 spans 10 residues. V lost 7 bases, J lost 5 bases, and 5 bases lay in between. The chain combines TRBV19 with TRBJ1-2; unclear D gene. The sequenced sample was Tregs sorted from blood. The TCR originated in a human donor in good health. The CDR3 here is CASKAYGYTF. The CDR3 nucleotides read TGTGCCAGTAAAGCGTATGGCTACACCTTC.